A single T cell receptor (beta chain) is shown here with its context. Antigen: not known. This sample is part of a study of lymphopenia after photon versus proton radiotherapy. Regarding the study as a whole: Proton therapy kept repertoires fairly stable, unlike photons, which gained effector/memory cells.

Produced via immunoSEQ multiplex PCR; TCRdb's table is partial and in-frame only. The repertoire holds around 66,000 clones, with approximately 86% as singletons. The germline V and J ends were trimmed by 5 bases and 10 bases, with 13 bases remaining between them. There are 12 residues in the CDR3. CDR1 and CDR2 from the germline V gene are SGHNT and YENEEA. The V gene is TRBV11-3, the J gene TRBJ2-3, with D possibly being TRBD1 or TRBD2 (5 bases each). The receptor's source is a man aged 40-49 years with gastric cancer. Here the sequenced sample was peripheral blood, taken from a patient treated with photon-based radiotherapy. The CDR3 reads CASSRRGESQYF. The CDR3 DNA follows: TGTGCCAGCAGCCGCAGAGGGGAGTCGCAGTATTTT.